The clone carrying this T cell receptor beta chain was seen ten or more times. Time point meaning: newly diagnosed GD, antithyroid drugs for less than 3 months. From PBMCs, RNA was extracted and then used to make the TCR library. Germline loops: CDR1 SQVTM, CDR2 ANQGSEA. J gave up 5 bases and V 4 bases, and 6 bases lay outside the gene matches. The CDR3 contains 14 residues. The sample comes from a study of regulatory T cells in long-lasting Graves disease. For TCR beta, libraries came from iRepertoire HTBI primers and Arm-PCR of CDR3 regions. TCRdb ran MiXCR on the multiplex PCR reads and lists one entry per CDR3 protein. The sample yields 520,000 or so distinct CDR3 sequences, 9.5% to 15% seen once. The same sample was also used in a study of T cells in Graves' hyperthyroidism and ophthalmopathy.

The chain joins TRBV29-1 to TRBJ2-3; TRBD2 matches at 10 bases. The receptor comes from a woman in her thirties with Graves disease. The sample in question was peripheral blood mononuclear cells (PBMCs), obtained at new diagnosis, from a patient treated with antithyroid drugs. Written as DNA, the CDR3 is TGCAGCGTTGGTGCTAGCGGGAGACAAGATACGCAGTATTTT. Translated, it gives CSVGASGRQDTQYF.